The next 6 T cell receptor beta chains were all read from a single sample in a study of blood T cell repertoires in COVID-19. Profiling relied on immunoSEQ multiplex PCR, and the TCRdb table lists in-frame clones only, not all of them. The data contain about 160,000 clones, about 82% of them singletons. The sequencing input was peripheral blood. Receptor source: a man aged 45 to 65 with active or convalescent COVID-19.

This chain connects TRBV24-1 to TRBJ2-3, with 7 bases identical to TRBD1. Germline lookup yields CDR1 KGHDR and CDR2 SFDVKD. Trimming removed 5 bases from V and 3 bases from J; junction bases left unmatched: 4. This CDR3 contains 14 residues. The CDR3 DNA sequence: TGTGCCACCAGTGGGTCGACAGGGACAGATACGCAGTATTTT. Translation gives CATSGSTGTDTQYF.

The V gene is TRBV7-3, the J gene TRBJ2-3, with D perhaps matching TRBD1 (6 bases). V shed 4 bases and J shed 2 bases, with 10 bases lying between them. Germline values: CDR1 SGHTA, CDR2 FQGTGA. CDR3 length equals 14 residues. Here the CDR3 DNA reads TGTGCCAGCAGCTCTAGGACAGCCACAGATACGCAGTATTTT. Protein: CASSSRTATDTQYF.

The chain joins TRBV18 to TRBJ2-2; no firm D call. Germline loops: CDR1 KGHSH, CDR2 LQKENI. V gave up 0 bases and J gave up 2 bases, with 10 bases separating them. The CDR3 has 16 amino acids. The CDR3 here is CASSPPSLTNTGELFF. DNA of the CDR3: TGTGCCAGCTCACCACCATCCCTAACTAACACCGGGGAGCTGTTTTTT.

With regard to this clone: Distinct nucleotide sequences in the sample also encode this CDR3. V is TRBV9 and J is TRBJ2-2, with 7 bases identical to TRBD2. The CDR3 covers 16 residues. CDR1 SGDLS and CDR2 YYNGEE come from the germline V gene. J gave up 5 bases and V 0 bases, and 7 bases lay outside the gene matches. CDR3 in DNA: TGTGCCAGCAGCGTAGGGGTCGGGAGGTCTACCGGGGAGCTGTTTTTT. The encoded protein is CASSVGVGRSTGELFF.

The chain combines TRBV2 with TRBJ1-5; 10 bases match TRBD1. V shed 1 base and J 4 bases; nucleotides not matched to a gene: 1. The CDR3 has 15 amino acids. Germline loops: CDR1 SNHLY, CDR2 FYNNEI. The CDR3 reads CASSEGGQGNQPQHF. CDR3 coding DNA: TGTGCCAGCAGTGAAGGGGGACAGGGGAATCAGCCCCAGCATTTT.

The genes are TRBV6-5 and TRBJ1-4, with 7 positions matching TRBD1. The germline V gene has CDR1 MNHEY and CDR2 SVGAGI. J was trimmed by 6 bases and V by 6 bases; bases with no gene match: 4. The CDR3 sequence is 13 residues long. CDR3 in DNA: TGTGCCAGCAGGCTGACAGGGCATGAAAAACTGTTTTTT. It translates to CASRLTGHEKLFF.